What follows are 30 T cell receptor beta chains derived from one specimen sequenced in a study of vaccination and CD4 T cells after COVID-19. The Oncomine TCR Beta short-read assay was applied to DNA of cultured CD4+ T cells. TCRdb re-analysed the PCR reads in MiXCR, keeping a single row per CDR3 protein. This table holds around 26,000 distinct CDR3 sequences, over 60% found once. Sample treatment: approximately 10-day PBMC culture with coronavirus spike peptide pools or control peptides (ViraFEST assay). No antigens are known for them. Sequencing used CD4+ T cells from blood, cultured in vitro. The receptors originated from a human donor who had recovered from COVID-19.

Only a few counts were recorded for this clonotype. The rearrangement joins TRBV24-1 to TRBJ2-7; either TRBD1 or TRBD2 may supply D (5 bases each). Germline-derived CDR1 and CDR2 are KGHDR and SFDVKD. V shed 3 bases and J shed 6 bases, with 17 bases lying between them. This CDR3 has 15 residues. In nucleotides, the CDR3 is TGTGCCACCAGTGATGCAGAGGGTGGGGCTCGCGAGCAGTACTTC. Protein: CATSDAEGGAREQYF.

As regards this clonotype: One end of the junction does not line up with germline, which may come from a read error. The chain has TRBV7-7 and TRBJ2-3, with 11 positions matching TRBD1. Per the germline V gene, CDR1 is SSHAT and CDR2 is FNYEAQ (reference sequence). The CDR3 contains 15 residues. The chain's CDR3 is CASSFGQGAPDTQYF. The CDR3 DNA is TGTGCTAGCAGCTTCGGACAGGGGGCGCCGGATACGCAGTATTTT.

The rearrangement joins TRBV6-1 to TRBJ1-1, with 7 positions matching TRBD1. Germline V gene data show CDR1 as MNHNS and CDR2 as SASEGT. Losses at the gene ends were 7 bases for V and 0 bases for J; bases not matched to a gene: 8. The CDR3 sequence is 15 residues long. The CDR3: CASTPRGRVNTEAFF. The CDR3 bases are TGTGCCAGCACCCCGAGGGGGCGCGTGAACACTGAAGCTTTCTTT.

The table lists this clonotype with a few counts. The V gene is TRBV20-1, the J gene TRBJ2-7; no reliable D call. In germline, CDR1 is DFQATT, CDR2 SNEGSKA (reference sequence). With 5 bases removed from V and 3 bases from J, the gap between germline ends came to 20 bases. The length of the CDR3 is 15 residues. For the CDR3, the DNA is TGCAGTGCTCGCCCCTACAGAGACCCTAACTACGAGCAGTACTTC. It yields the protein CSARPYRDPNYEQYF.

This clonotype is labeled as large. The V call is TRBV7-3, the J call TRBJ1-2, with D possibly matching TRBD1 (6 bases). CDR1 and CDR2 (germline): SGHTA, FQGTGA. This CDR3 comprises 13 residues. V lost 5 bases, J lost 8 bases, and 15 bases lay in between. The CDR3 loop is CASSPGGGGGYTF. CDR3 DNA: TGTGCCAGCAGCCCTGGCGGGGGCGGGGGCTACACCTTC.

This clonotype showed up just once. The V call is TRBV6-1, the J call TRBJ1-5, with D possibly being TRBD1 (6 bases). The germline V gene has CDR1 MNHNS and CDR2 SASEGT. The V and J ends lost 6 bases and 6 bases respectively, with 12 bases between them. This CDR3 contains 13 residues. In DNA, the CDR3 is TGTGCCAGCAGCCGGACAGAGTTTCAGCCCCAGCATTTT. This codes for CASSRTEFQPQHF.

This clonotype was observed a handful of times. V and J are TRBV30 and TRBJ1-1; D perhaps matches TRBD1 (5 bases). V lost 3 bases to trimming and J lost 4 bases, with 12 bases between them. Germline-derived CDR1 and CDR2 are GTSNPN and SVGIG (reference sequence). The CDR3 is 13 amino acids. In DNA form, the CDR3 reads TGTGCCTGGAGCTCCGGGGGTATCACTGAAGCTTTCTTT. It is translated as CAWSSGGITEAFF.

The J gene is TRBJ2-1, the V gene TRBV6-1; 11 bases fit TRBD2. The germline V gene encodes CDR1 MNHNS and CDR2 SASEGT. V was clipped by 7 bases and J by 5 bases; unmatched bases: 4. This CDR3 has 14 amino acids. CDR3 in amino acids: CASKATSGNNEQFF. Written as DNA, the CDR3 is TGTGCCAGCAAAGCGACTAGCGGGAACAATGAGCAGTTCTTC.

This clonotype turned up a few times. The CDR3 reads CASSLFGTSYEQYF. The CDR3 DNA sequence: TGTGCCAGCAGCTTATTTGGGACTAGCTACGAGCAGTACTTC. The chain is built from TRBV7-3 and TRBJ2-7; TRBD2 matches 8 bases. CDR1 and CDR2 from the germline V gene are SGHTA and FQGTGA. The CDR3 has 14 amino acids. V dropped 2 bases and J dropped 3; count of bases not matched to a gene: 3.

The chain employs TRBV20-1 and TRBJ2-7; D unresolved. The CDR3 totals 12 residues. The germline gives CDR1 DFQATT, CDR2 SNEGSKA (reference sequence). Trimming removed 1 base from V and 3 bases from J, with 7 bases in between. This CDR3 is CSARGQYYEQYF. For the CDR3, the DNA is TGCAGTGCTAGAGGTCAGTACTACGAGCAGTACTTC.

The rearrangement uses TRBV20-1 and TRBJ2-2; weak D call: TRBD1 (5 bases). Per germline, CDR1 DFQATT and CDR2 SNEGSKA (reference sequence). This CDR3 comprises 14 residues. V was cut by 1 base and J by 6 bases, with 12 bases left in between. The CDR3 spells CSARVGKGAGELFF. The CDR3 DNA sequence: TGCAGTGCTAGAGTTGGGAAAGGGGCCGGGGAGCTGTTTTTT.

This chain links TRBV18 with TRBJ1-6, with a weak D call TRBD1 (5 bases). Germline V gives CDR1 KGHSH, CDR2 LQKENI. This CDR3 has 16 residues. V lost 6 bases to trimming and J lost 6 bases, with 18 bases between them. The CDR3 protein is CASSIWDFRANSPLHF. In nucleotides, the CDR3 is TGTGCCAGCTCTATATGGGACTTCCGAGCTAATTCACCCCTCCACTTT. Filled out from reference TRBV18 and TRBJ1-6, the complete variable domain reads NAGVMQNPRHLVRRRGQEARLRCSPMKGHSHVYWYRQLPEEGLKFMVYLQKENIIDESGMPKERFSAEFPKEGPSILRIQQVVRGDSAAYFCASSIWDFRANSPLHFGNGTRLTVT.

This clonotype appeared a few times. This chain uses TRBV6-5 with TRBJ2-2; weak D call: TRBD2 (6 bases). Per the germline V gene, CDR1 is MNHEY and CDR2 is SVGAGI. V was shortened by 4 bases and J by 8 bases, with 11 bases between the two germline ends. This CDR3 is 13 amino acids long. CDR3 sequence reads: CASSWEAGGELFF. The CDR3 DNA sequence: TGTGCCAGCAGTTGGGAGGCGGGGGGGGAGCTGTTTTTT.

This sequence joins TRBV2 and TRBJ2-5, with 7 bases lining up with TRBD2. After removal of 5 bases from V and 1 base from J, the junction contained 10 bases not matched to a gene. CDR1 and CDR2 from the germline V gene are SNHLY and FYNNEI. The CDR3 sequence is 16 residues long. CDR3 in amino acids: CASSTLAGTLQETQYF. In DNA, the CDR3 is TGTGCCAGCAGTACCTTAGCGGGTACCCTCCAAGAGACCCAGTACTTC.

This chain connects TRBV20-1 to TRBJ1-6; D gene uncertain. V was cut by 1 base and J by 5 bases, with 18 bases left in between. The CDR3 loop spans 17 amino acids. Germline CDR1 reads DFQATT; CDR2 reads SNEGSKA (reference sequence). In DNA, the CDR3 is TGCAGTGCTAGAGTGAGGCGTGGAGGACCAAATAATTCACCCCTCCACTTT. Protein product: CSARVRRGGPNNSPLHF.

V and J are TRBV6-2 or TRBV6-3 and TRBJ1-2; 7 bases are shared with TRBD1. The length of the CDR3 is 12 residues. V was pared by 5 bases and J by 4 bases, with 1 base of the junction left unmatched. Germline CDR1 is MNHEY and CDR2 is SVGEGT. The CDR3 DNA follows: TGTGCCAGCAGTCCAGGGGGCTATGGCTACACCTTC. Its protein is CASSPGGYGYTF.

By share, this clonotype counts as large. The chain combines TRBV20-1 with TRBJ1-5, with a weak D call TRBD1 (5 bases). The V gene's germline CDR1 is DFQATT and CDR2 SNEGSKA (reference sequence). The CDR3 length is 14 residues. V lost 5 bases to trimming and J lost 7 bases, with 18 bases between them. The CDR3: CSAPPDTVGQPQHF. The CDR3 DNA reads TGCAGTGCTCCCCCGGACACCGTGGGACAGCCCCAGCATTTT.

This clonotype was observed a handful of times. The J gene is TRBJ1-2, the V gene TRBV7-2; possibly TRBD1 for D (5 bases). Trimming took off 4 bases at V and 4 bases at J, with 16 bases between the two ends. Germline V gives CDR1 SGHTA, CDR2 FQGNSA. The CDR3 has 15 residues. The CDR3 is CASSSSPGPRYGYTF. The CDR3, as DNA: TGTGCCAGCAGCTCGTCCCCGGGGCCCCGCTATGGCTACACCTTC.

The chain combines TRBV20-1 with TRBJ2-7, with 8 bases matching TRBD2. The trim removed 1 base at V and 3 bases at J, leaving 2 bases unmatched. The CDR3 contains 13 residues. Germline CDR1 and CDR2: DFQATT and SNEGSKA (reference sequence). The CDR3 is CSARGTSYYEQYF. DNA of the CDR3: TGCAGTGCTAGAGGGACTAGCTACTACGAGCAGTACTTC.

V and J are TRBV28 and TRBJ2-2; 7 positions match TRBD2. This CDR3 comprises 16 residues. J was trimmed by 7 bases and V by 6 bases; bases with no gene match: 14. From germline, CDR1 is MDHEN and CDR2 SYDVKM. The CDR3 DNA follows: TGTGCCAGCAGCTCCCAAGGCGGGAGCGAGCACGGGGAGCTGTTTTTT. It is translated as CASSSQGGSEHGELFF.

The chain has TRBV24-1 and TRBJ2-5; tentatively, D is TRBD1 or TRBD2 (6 bases each). CDR3 length: 15 amino acids. Per germline, CDR1 KGHDR and CDR2 SFDVKD. The germline V and J ends were trimmed by 1 base and 5 bases, with 13 bases remaining between them. In DNA form, the CDR3 reads TGTGCCACCAGTGATTTAGGGGGGATCGGGGAGACCCAGTACTTC. Translation: CATSDLGGIGETQYF.

This chain joins TRBV7-2 and TRBJ1-2, with D unresolved. The CDR3 contains 11 residues. The germline V and J ends were trimmed by 3 bases and 4 bases, with 3 bases remaining between them. In germline, CDR1 is SGHTA, CDR2 FQGNSA. CDR3 residues: CASSFVYGYTF. CDR3 nucleotide sequence: TGTGCCAGCAGCTTCGTCTATGGCTACACCTTC.

This sequence joins TRBV20-1 and TRBJ1-1, with a possible D match to TRBD1 (6 bases). Germline V CDR1 and CDR2: DFQATT, SNEGSKA (reference sequence). With 6 bases removed from V and 0 bases from J, the gap between germline ends came to 14 bases. The CDR3 has 14 amino acids. Written as DNA, the CDR3 is TGCAGTGCCCGGGGGGGCGGGATGAACACTGAAGCTTTCTTT. It encodes CSARGGGMNTEAFF.

The V call is TRBV20-1, the J call TRBJ1-2, with D perhaps matching TRBD1 (5 bases). V was shortened by 3 bases and J by 4 bases, with 9 bases between the two germline ends. This CDR3 region has 12 residues. The germline CDR1 and CDR2 sequences are DFQATT and SNEGSKA (reference sequence). CDR3 in amino acids: CSASRGSYGYTF. The CDR3 DNA reads as TGCAGTGCTAGTCGGGGGAGCTATGGCTACACCTTC.

The rearrangement joins TRBV6-1 to TRBJ1-3; D is undetermined. This CDR3 is built from 12 residues. V gave up 6 bases and J gave up 0 bases, with 3 bases separating them. From germline, CDR1 is MNHNS and CDR2 SASEGT. The CDR3 region is CASRVSGNTIYF. DNA for the CDR3: TGTGCCAGCAGGGTCTCTGGAAACACCATATATTTT.

CDR3 sequence reads: CASSLSGRGKMNTEAFF. The CDR3 DNA reads TGTGCCAGCAGTTTATCCGGCAGGGGGAAAATGAACACTGAAGCTTTCTTT. V gene TRBV12-3 or TRBV12-4 combines with J gene TRBJ1-1; 7 bases agree with TRBD1. The CDR3 has 17 amino acids. Trimming took 2 bases from V and 0 from J; bases not matched to a gene: 9.

The rearrangement joins TRBV15 to TRBJ1-4; no firm D call. The CDR3 is 16 residues long. Deletions cut 0 bases from V and 2 bases from J, with 10 bases between. The germline V gene encodes CDR1 LNHNV and CDR2 YYDKDF (reference sequence). CDR3 in amino acids: CATSRDGRATNEKLFF. CDR3 nucleotide sequence: TGTGCCACCAGCAGAGATGGGAGGGCGACTAATGAAAAACTGTTTTTT.

This clonotype has just a few counts. V usage is TRBV6-4 and J usage is TRBJ2-2, with 7 bases lining up with TRBD1. This CDR3 has 15 amino acids. Germline V gives CDR1 MRHNA, CDR2 SNTAGT. Trimming took 6 bases from V and 5 from J; bases not matched to a gene: 9. CDR3 loop: CASRHNDRATGELFF. The CDR3 DNA follows: TGTGCCAGCAGACATAATGACAGGGCGACCGGGGAGCTGTTTTTT.

This clonotype showed up just a few times. The chain couples TRBV19 to TRBJ2-6; no definite D call. Trimming shortened V by 2 bases and J by 2 bases, and 7 bases separated the two germline ends. Germline V lookup: CDR1 LNHDA, CDR2 SQIVND (reference sequence). The CDR3 contains 15 residues. CDR3 in amino acids: CASSIPGAGANVLTF. DNA for the CDR3: TGTGCCAGTAGTATACCTGGGGCTGGGGCCAACGTCCTGACTTTC.

The chain joins TRBV2 to TRBJ2-5; no clear D. The CDR3 sequence is 15 residues long. Germline-derived CDR1 and CDR2 are SNHLY and FYNNEI. V was shortened by 2 bases and J by 5 bases, with 15 bases between the two germline ends. DNA of the CDR3: TGTGCCAGCAGTGAATCCCCGGCACGGCGGGAGACCCAGTACTTC. Translating gives CASSESPARRETQYF.